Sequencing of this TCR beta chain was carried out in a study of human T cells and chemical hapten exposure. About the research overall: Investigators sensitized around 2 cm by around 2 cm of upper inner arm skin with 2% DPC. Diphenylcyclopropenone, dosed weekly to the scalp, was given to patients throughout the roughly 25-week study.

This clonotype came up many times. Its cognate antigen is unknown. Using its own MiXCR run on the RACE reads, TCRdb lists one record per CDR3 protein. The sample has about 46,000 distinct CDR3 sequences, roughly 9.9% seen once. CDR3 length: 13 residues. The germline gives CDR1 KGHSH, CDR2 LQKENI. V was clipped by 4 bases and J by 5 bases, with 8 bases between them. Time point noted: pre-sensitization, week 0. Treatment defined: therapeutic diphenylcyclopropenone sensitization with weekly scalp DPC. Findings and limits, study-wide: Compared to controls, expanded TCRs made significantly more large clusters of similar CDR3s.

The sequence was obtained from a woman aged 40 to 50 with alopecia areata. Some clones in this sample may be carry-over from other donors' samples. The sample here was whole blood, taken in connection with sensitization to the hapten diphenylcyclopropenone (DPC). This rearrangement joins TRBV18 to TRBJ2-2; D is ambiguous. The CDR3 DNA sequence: TGTGCCAGCTCACAGTACGGGACCGGGGAGCTGTTTTTT. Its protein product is CASSQYGTGELFF.